This TCR beta chain was obtained from a study of cytomegalovirus exposure and HLA in healthy donors. General study results and limits: Being productive about 87% or about 30% of the time was typical of most TCR beta V segments in an earlier analysis. In a later analysis, TCR beta V- and J-gene trimming showed a link to a missense DCLRE1C variant.

Primers for the PCR totalled 60 Vbeta and 13 Jbeta. The data were produced by immunoSEQ multiplex PCR, yet TCRdb's version contains in-frame clones alone and is incomplete. The sample yields about 190,000 clones, over 75% seen once. This CDR3 is built from 17 residues. V lost 3 bases and J lost 4, with 21 bases in between. Germline CDR1 reads ENHRY; CDR2 reads SYGVKD. Donors were ostensibly healthy at sampling, although undocumented immune exposures were probable. As for this clone: Its antigen is not known.

The receptor comes from a woman aged 45 to 65 in good health and CMV-seropositive. This chain connects TRBV10-3 to TRBJ1-1, with a tentative D call TRBD1 (5 bases). The sample consisted of PBMCs. The CDR3 reads CAISDLRQGERATEAFF. For the CDR3, the DNA is TGTGCCATCAGTGACCTTCGGCAGGGTGAGCGAGCCACTGAAGCTTTCTTT.